These 7 T cell receptor beta chains came from one sample sequenced in a study of T cell responses to AZD1222 COVID-19 vaccine (dated by TCRdb to the early 2020s). Taken with the paper, the label for time point translates to: about 28 days (+/-7) after the second vaccine dose. The protocol used for the library was the immunoSEQ multiplex PCR assay. TCRdb re-hosts the immuneACCESS table, in-frame sequences only. Its copies lack some clones; in the studies checked, an unresolved V gene accounts for under half of them, and the cause for the rest is not known. The sample table records around 160,000 clones; 91% of these occur just once. The ten largest clones take up roughly 3.8% of the sample. This specimen consisted of peripheral blood, obtained 28 days after the second AZD1222 dose. Source of these receptors: an adult who received the AZD1222 COVID-19 vaccine.

The rearrangement links TRBV20-1 to TRBJ1-5; 11 nucleotides match TRBD1. Germline lookup yields CDR1 DFQATT and CDR2 SNEGSKA (reference sequence). J lost 7 bases, V lost 3 bases, and 17 bases had no gene match. The length of the CDR3 is 18 residues. CDR3 region: CSASLRTGGAGVGQPQHF. The DNA for the CDR3 is TGCAGTGCTAGTTTAAGGACAGGGGGCGCAGGGGTAGGACAGCCCCAGCATTTT.

This chain joins TRBV7-2 and TRBJ2-5, with 11 bases fitting TRBD2. CDR1 and CDR2 from the germline V gene are SGHTA and FQGNSA. The CDR3 extends over 16 amino acids. J lost 4 bases, V lost 5 bases, and 9 bases had no gene match. CDR3 DNA: TGTGCCAGCAGCCTAAATAGCGGGAGGGCCGGAGAGACCCAGTACTTC. It is translated as CASSLNSGRAGETQYF.

This clone has a handful of counts. This chain connects TRBV7-8 to TRBJ1-2; 8 bases agree with TRBD1. Trimming at V came to 6 bases and at J to 6 bases, leaving 21 bases not matched to a gene. The CDR3 has 18 residues. Germline-derived CDR1 and CDR2 are SGHVS and FQNEAQ. CDR3 residues: CASRLSRAGGAGLDGYTF. For the CDR3, the DNA is TGTGCCAGCAGACTTTCTCGGGCAGGGGGCGCGGGGTTAGATGGCTACACCTTC.

This clone was detected only once. The rearrangement uses TRBV4-3 and TRBJ2-7, with 7 bases identical to TRBD2. The germline V gene has CDR1 LGHNA and CDR2 YSLEER. The CDR3 runs to 14 residues. V trimming: 1 base; J trimming: 1 base; junction bases outside the gene matches: 1. In nucleotides, the CDR3 is TGCGCCAGCAGCCAAGCACTAGCGTCCTACGAGCAGTACTTC. It is translated as CASSQALASYEQYF.

V gene TRBV6-5 combines with J gene TRBJ1-6, with 9 bases lining up with TRBD1. The CDR3 covers 15 residues. Per germline, CDR1 MNHEY and CDR2 SVGAGI. Unmatched junction bases numbered 8, after V lost 7 bases and J lost 7 bases. CDR3 sequence (DNA): TGTGCCAGCACTCTACAGGGGGCGAAGAATTCACCCCTCCACTTT. It codes for CASTLQGAKNSPLHF.

The CDR3, as DNA: TGCGCCAGCCGGCGGGAGGAAGCTAATGAAAAACTGTTTTTT. Translation gives CASRREEANEKLFF. The V call is TRBV5-1, the J call TRBJ1-4; D not certain. CDR1 and CDR2 (germline): SGHRS, YFSETQ. CDR3 length: 14 residues. The ends were cut back, 7 bases at V and 3 bases at J, with 13 bases in the middle. Looking up the rest from reference TRBV5-1 and TRBJ1-4 gives the full variable domain: KAGVTQTPRYLIKTRGQQVTLSCSPISGHRSVSWYQQTPGQGLQFLFEYFSETQRNKGNFPGRFSGRQFSNSRSEMNVSTLELGDSALYLCASRREEANEKLFFGSGTQLSVL.

The chain has TRBV7-9 and TRBJ1-5; 7 nucleotides line up with TRBD1. Losses at the gene ends were 3 bases for V and 5 bases for J; bases not matched to a gene: 13. The CDR3 has 17 amino acids. CDR1 and CDR2 from the germline V gene are SEHNR and FQNEAQ (reference sequence). CDR3 sequence: CASSFVGRGGLDQPQHF. CDR3 in DNA: TGTGCCAGCAGCTTCGTGGGACGAGGGGGCTTGGATCAGCCCCAGCATTTT.